The rows below give T cell receptor beta chains drawn from one sample of a study of low-dose radiotherapy and immunotherapy resistance in tumors. One entry per CDR3 protein results from TCRdb running MiXCR on the reads. The sample yields over 65,000 distinct CDR3 sequences, roughly a sixth seen once. The sample in question was PBMCs, obtained before treatment. All receptors come from a male donor with prostate cancer. Each CDR3 is given without its conserved first and last residue.

J | V | CDR3
TRBJ1-6 | TRBV19 | ASTGQNSPLH
TRBJ1-4 | TRBV18 | ASSPNGQSMNRLF
TRBJ2-6 | TRBV2 | ASSPQGRVSGANVLT
TRBJ1-5 | TRBV30 | AWGGRNQPQH
TRBJ1-1 | TRBV24-1 | ATRGTNTEAF
TRBJ2-1 | TRBV5-5 | ASSRFGLLGEAPGDEQF
TRBJ2-3 | TRBV6-4 | ASSETSGGTDTQY
TRBJ1-3 | TRBV4-2 | ASSSDRNTIY
TRBJ2-5 | TRBV6-1 | ASQRRGYLQETQY
TRBJ1-6 | TRBV6-2/TRBV6-3 | ASSYSPGALGNSPLH
TRBJ2-5 | TRBV20-1 | SARDTGRETQY
TRBJ2-7 | TRBV20-1 | SASHRGQTYEQY
TRBJ2-1 | TRBV29-1 | SVTGTGEQF
TRBJ1-4 | TRBV7-6 | ASSLSQNNEKLF
TRBJ1-5 | TRBV14 | ASSIDSYQPQH
TRBJ2-4 | TRBV2 | ASRRTVAKNIQY
TRBJ1-6 | TRBV23-1 | ASSLPISYNSPLH
TRBJ1-1 | TRBV29-1 | SVEGGGVSAEAF
TRBJ1-2 | TRBV5-4 | ASSSQGRGGYT
TRBJ1-5 | TRBV2 | ASSPTGGRNQPQH
TRBJ2-2 | TRBV29-1 | SVGPGVVPGELF
TRBJ2-2 | TRBV27 | ASTAGYSGELF
TRBJ1-5 | TRBV7-9 | ASSPGPQNQPQH
TRBJ2-3 | TRBV20-1 | SASSSGGADTQY
TRBJ2-7 | TRBV3-1 | ASSPGGDEQY
TRBJ1-5 | TRBV2 | ASSDLRGSNQPQH
TRBJ1-2 | TRBV14 | ASSHGTGANYGYT
TRBJ2-3 | TRBV6-1 | ASSSNRGTPDTQY
TRBJ1-4 | TRBV5-1 | ASSLAGQDNEKLF
TRBJ2-7 | TRBV10-3 | AISEFGANGAYEQY
TRBJ1-1 | TRBV19 | ASSKVTDSIAF
TRBJ2-3 | TRBV20-1 | SASNGMGTDTQY
TRBJ2-1 | TRBV3-1 | ASSQEGEQF
TRBJ1-2 | TRBV10-3 | AISEDGTNYGYT
TRBJ1-2 | TRBV3-1 | ASSLGTDVNYGYT
TRBJ2-5 | TRBV4-2 | ASSQRLAGGRETQY
TRBJ2-3 | TRBV2 | ARQRTSTDTQY
TRBJ2-2 | TRBV4-2 | ASSPPGHNTGELF
TRBJ2-5 | TRBV3-1 | ASSQEPRPGAQY
TRBJ1-5 | TRBV20-1 | SAHRYQPQH
TRBJ2-5 | TRBV5-1 | ASSWTGLQETQY
TRBJ2-5 | TRBV11-2 | ASSLVFGETQY
TRBJ2-5 | TRBV29-1 | SVEGGGQETQY
TRBJ2-5 | TRBV29-1 | SVEDLKFQETQY
TRBJ2-5 | TRBV7-2 | ASSSGGGMETQY
TRBJ2-3 | TRBV6-5 | ASSLGLAGDTQY
TRBJ2-7 | TRBV2 | ASSGQGGQY
TRBJ2-2 | TRBV5-1 | ASSFTTPNGELF
TRBJ2-7 | TRBV6-2/TRBV6-3 | ASSYSEGVDYEQY
TRBJ2-2 | TRBV20-1 | SAKRIYTGELF
TRBJ1-1 | TRBV19 | ASSPRASNTEAF
TRBJ1-5 | TRBV20-1 | SASQAPYSNQPQH
TRBJ2-3 | TRBV20-1 | SARTSGNKDTQY
TRBJ1-6 | TRBV6-2/TRBV6-3 | ASSKGGYQGSSLH
TRBJ1-1 | TRBV19 | ASSIPGSTEAF